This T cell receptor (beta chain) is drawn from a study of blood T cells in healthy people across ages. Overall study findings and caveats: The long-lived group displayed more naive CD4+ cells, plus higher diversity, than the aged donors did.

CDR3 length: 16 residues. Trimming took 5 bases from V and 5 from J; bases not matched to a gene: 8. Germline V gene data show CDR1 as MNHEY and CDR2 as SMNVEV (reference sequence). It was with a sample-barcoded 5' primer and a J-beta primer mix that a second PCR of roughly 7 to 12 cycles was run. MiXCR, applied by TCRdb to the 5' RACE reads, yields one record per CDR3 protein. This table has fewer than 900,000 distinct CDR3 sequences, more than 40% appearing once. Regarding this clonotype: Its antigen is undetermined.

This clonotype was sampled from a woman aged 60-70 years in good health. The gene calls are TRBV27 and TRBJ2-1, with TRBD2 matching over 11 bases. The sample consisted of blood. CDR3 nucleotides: TGTGCCAGCAGTCCGGATCTGGGACTAGCGGACAATGAGCAGTTCTTC. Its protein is CASSPDLGLADNEQFF.